The text below deals with one TCR beta chain. This sample stems from a study of shared clonotypes between healthy human individuals. Original processing notes: Filtering differed, since immunoSEQ gave only junction sequences and no quality scores. TCRdb's table, derived via immunoSEQ multiplex PCR, lists solely in-frame clones and lacks some. Clone size and V and J calls were adopted from that table, with D and trimming inferred from the DNA. Here the sample spans about 2.4 million clones, 93% being singletons. V was pared by 4 bases and J by 9 bases, with 23 bases between. The V gene's germline CDR1 is SGHDT and CDR2 YYEEEE. CDR3 length: 17 residues.

The sequence derives from a man aged 18 to 29 in good health. Some clones in this sample may be carry-over from other donors' samples. The rearrangement uses TRBV5-6 and TRBJ1-6; no firm D call. Material: naive CD4+ T cells from PBMCs. Subset given: CD45RA+ positively selected. The CDR3 spells CASSASSRFLEISPLHF. CDR3 DNA: TGTGCCAGCAGCGCCTCTTCCAGGTTCCTGGAAATTTCACCCCTCCACTTT.